Sequencing of this T cell receptor (beta chain) was carried out in a study of T cell repertoires in aging, cancer and after chemotherapy. Overall study findings and caveats: Immunological memory after chemotherapy cannot be judged from the repertoire data.

Germline CDR1 PRHDT, CDR2 FYEKMQ (reference sequence). This CDR3 region has 17 residues. V was clipped by 0 bases and J by 4 bases; unmatched bases: 6. A mixed TRB-A/B primer pool amplified rearranged TRB by multiplex touch-down PCR. TCRdb re-called the multiplex PCR reads with MiXCR, one entry per CDR3 protein. In the table there are about 8,600 distinct CDR3 sequences, approximately 25% of which are singletons. This clonotype is medium-sized. Its antigen is not identified. TCR beta rearrangements were amplified from peripheral blood genomic DNA. The clonotype originates from a human donor with a blood cancer. Sample: blood. J is TRBJ2-2 and V is TRBV13, with TRBD2 matching 9 bases. CDR3 nucleotides: TGTGCCAGCAGCTTAGGCGGGACTAGCAGTGCCACCGGGGAGCTGTTTTTT. Translated, it gives CASSLGGTSSATGELFF.